The present T cell receptor (beta chain) was sequenced within a study of T cell clonotyping in hematopoietic cell transplantation (dated by TCRdb to about 2021). Regarding the research as a whole: In the study, over a hundred blood samples were gathered from some 32 consecutive transplant recipients and their related donors. Recruitment of patients was conducted between late 2015 and January 2017, and follow-up was continued until September 2020 or death.

Blood samples for TCR beta sequencing were given by related transplant donors. Nuclei Lysis Solution was used to extract genomic DNA from fresh or cryopreserved unfractionated peripheral blood mononuclear cells. A remark on this clone: This receptor's antigen is unknown. The sample holds no much larger clone one base away, and base qualities are not on file.

The immunoSEQ assay, a bias-controlled multiplex PCR using V- and J-specific primers, was used to amplify TCR beta CDR3 regions from genomic DNA. A second PCR step added a proprietary barcode and Illumina adapter sequences to the CDR3 amplicons. An Illumina MiSeq instrument was used to sequence the CDR3 libraries. The authors' pipeline ran thus. immunoSEQ Analyzer 3.0 was used for export and quality control, with R Bioconductor and Immunarch used for downstream analyses. Only productive rearrangements in the normalized downsampled data set were used to calculate repertoire metrics. Clonotypes larger than 5 templates in the normalized cohort were defined as pathologically expanded. The Inverse Simpson Index was used to measure repertoire diversity. CMV-specificity analyses were carried out on the non-normalized data set to capture all clonotypes. The table was pulled from immuneACCESS by TCRdb, which kept in-frame rearrangements only. Such tables lose some clones; where checked, under half of the loss comes from unresolved V genes, and the rest has no known cause. Clone size and the V and J calls come from that table; the DNA yielded D and trimming. This sample lists about 41,000 clones; 95% were detected once. Roughly 0.9% of the sample rests with the top ten.

The CDR1 and CDR2 encoded by the germline V gene are SGHRS and YFSETQ. Inclusive of the bounding cysteine and phenylalanine, the CDR3 is 17 residues long. Of the read, only the CDR3 DNA is kept; its 51 bases are in frame from base 1. For this chain, trimming is 2 bases at the V end and 5 bases at the J end, and the number of junction bases without a gene match is 13. Points the paper makes about the study in general: Donor and pretransplant recipient Inverse Simpson Index values predicted broader posttransplant TCR repertoire diversity. A decrease in recipient TCR diversity was observed after transplant, and a progressive increase in pathologically expanded clonotypes was seen from day 30 to day 180. Just a small fraction of recipient repertoires overlapped with donor repertoires, and more than 97% appeared de novo at the given depth. Sample size was limited, and cells were not sorted, so CD4 and CD8 repertoire contributions could not be separated.

The sequence derives from a man under 40 in good health. Some clones in this sample may be carry-over from other donors' samples. The receptor chain draws on TRBV5-1 and TRBJ2-1; 7 central nucleotides agree with TRBD1. Sequencing was done on a sample of peripheral blood mononuclear cells. The CDR3 region: CASSFLIITGVHNEQFF. The bases are TGCGCCAGCAGCTTCCTTATAATTACAGGGGTCCACAATGAGCAGTTCTTC.